This TCR beta chain was captured by sequencing in a study of T cells in women clearing cervical HPV infection. Study background: Donors had HPV16-related CIN3 or worse; 2 had invasive cancer. Controls' single incident HPV16 infection cleared within 12 months without precancer. Study conclusions and caveats: A classifier using richness and V gene abundances reached an AUC of under 0.9. TRBV6-7 relative abundance averaged roughly 0.099% in cases and 0.15% to 0.2% in controls.

This CDR3 region has 13 residues. Germline-derived CDR1 and CDR2 are SNHLY and FYNNEI. The data were produced by immunoSEQ multiplex PCR, yet TCRdb's version contains in-frame clones alone and is incomplete. The sample's table shows 15,000 to 20,000 clones. On this clone itself: The target antigen is unknown. The read falls 3 residues short of the CDR3 end, and the missing part is taken from the germline J gene.

This chain joins TRBV2 and TRBJ2-3, with 8 positions matching TRBD2. This clonotype originated in a woman aged 18-70 years with a cervical HPV16 infection that either progressed to CIN3+ or cleared (not recorded which). The sequenced material came from blood buffy coat. The sequenced part of the CDR3 DNA is TGTGCCAGCAGTGTTCGCGGGAGGAACACG. Its protein product is CASSVRGRNT. The whole CDR3 reads CASSVRGRNTQYF.